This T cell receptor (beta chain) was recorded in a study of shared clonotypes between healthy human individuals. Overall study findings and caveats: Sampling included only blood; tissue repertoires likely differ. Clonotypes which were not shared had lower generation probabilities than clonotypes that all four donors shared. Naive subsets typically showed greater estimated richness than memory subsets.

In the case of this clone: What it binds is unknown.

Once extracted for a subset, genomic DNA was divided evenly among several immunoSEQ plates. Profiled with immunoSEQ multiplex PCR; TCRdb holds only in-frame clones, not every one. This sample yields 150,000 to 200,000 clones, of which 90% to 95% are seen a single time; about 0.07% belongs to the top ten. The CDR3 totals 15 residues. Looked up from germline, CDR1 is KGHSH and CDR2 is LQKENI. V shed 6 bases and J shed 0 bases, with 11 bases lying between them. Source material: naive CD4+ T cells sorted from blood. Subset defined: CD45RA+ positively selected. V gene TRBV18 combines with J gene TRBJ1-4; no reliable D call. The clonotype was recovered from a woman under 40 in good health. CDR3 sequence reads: CASSKGPATNEKLFF. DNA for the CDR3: TGTGCCAGCTCGAAGGGCCCTGCAACTAATGAAAAACTGTTTTTT.